This TCR beta chain was sequenced for a study of blood T cell repertoires in COVID-19. Only in-frame clones appear in the TCRdb table, and some are missing; sequencing was by immunoSEQ multiplex PCR. This sample has about 160,000 clones, with approximately 79% found just once. The sequenced sample consisted of peripheral blood. This TCR was sampled from an elderly woman with acute or convalescent COVID-19.

Written as DNA, the CDR3 is TGCGCCAGCAGCCAAGAGCGGGAGTCGGGCTACGAGCAGTACTTC. Encoded protein: CASSQERESGYEQYF. The gene calls are TRBV4-1 and TRBJ2-7; TRBD2 agrees at 7 bases. V trimming: 0 bases; J trimming: 3 bases; junction bases outside the gene matches: 5. Germline V lookup: CDR1 MGHRA, CDR2 YSYEKL. The length of the CDR3 is 15 residues.